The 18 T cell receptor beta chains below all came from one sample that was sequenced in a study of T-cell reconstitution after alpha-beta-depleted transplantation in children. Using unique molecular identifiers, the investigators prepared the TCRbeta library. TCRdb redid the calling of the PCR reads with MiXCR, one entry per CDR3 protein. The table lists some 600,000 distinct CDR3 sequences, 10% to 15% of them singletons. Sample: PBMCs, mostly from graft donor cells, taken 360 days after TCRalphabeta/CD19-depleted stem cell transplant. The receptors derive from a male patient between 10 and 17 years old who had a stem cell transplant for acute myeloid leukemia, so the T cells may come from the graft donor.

CDR3: CASSFWGMTDTQYF. The CDR3 DNA reads as TGTGCCAGCAGTTTCTGGGGGATGACAGATACGCAGTATTTT. The V gene is TRBV12-3 or TRBV12-4, the J gene TRBJ2-3, with D possibly being TRBD1 or TRBD2 (5 bases each). This CDR3 contains 14 residues. Trimming stripped 3 bases from V and 3 bases from J, with 10 bases between.

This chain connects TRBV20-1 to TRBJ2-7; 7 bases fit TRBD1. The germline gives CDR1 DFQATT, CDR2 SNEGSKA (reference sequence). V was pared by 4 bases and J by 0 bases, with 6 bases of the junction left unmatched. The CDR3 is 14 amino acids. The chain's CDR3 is CSATDRAASYEQYF. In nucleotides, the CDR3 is TGCAGTGCTACTGACAGGGCGGCCTCCTACGAGCAGTACTTC.

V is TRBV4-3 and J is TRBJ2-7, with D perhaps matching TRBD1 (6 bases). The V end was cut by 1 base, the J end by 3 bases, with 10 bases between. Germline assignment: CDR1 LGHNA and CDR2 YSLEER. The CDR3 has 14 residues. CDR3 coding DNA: TGCGCCAGCAGCCAAGGGGTACAGGGCTACGAGCAGTACTTC. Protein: CASSQGVQGYEQYF.

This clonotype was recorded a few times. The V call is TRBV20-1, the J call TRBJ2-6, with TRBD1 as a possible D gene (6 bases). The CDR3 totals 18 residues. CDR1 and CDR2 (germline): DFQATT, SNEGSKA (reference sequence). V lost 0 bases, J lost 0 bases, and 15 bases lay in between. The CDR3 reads CSARDLLGGFSGANVLTF. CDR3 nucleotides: TGCAGTGCTAGAGACCTACTAGGGGGTTTCTCTGGGGCCAACGTCCTGACTTTC.

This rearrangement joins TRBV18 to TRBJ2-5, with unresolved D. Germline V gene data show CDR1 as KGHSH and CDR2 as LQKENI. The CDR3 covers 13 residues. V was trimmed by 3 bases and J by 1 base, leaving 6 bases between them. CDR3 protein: CASSPKIQETQYF. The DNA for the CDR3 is TGTGCCAGCTCACCGAAGATCCAAGAGACCCAGTACTTC.

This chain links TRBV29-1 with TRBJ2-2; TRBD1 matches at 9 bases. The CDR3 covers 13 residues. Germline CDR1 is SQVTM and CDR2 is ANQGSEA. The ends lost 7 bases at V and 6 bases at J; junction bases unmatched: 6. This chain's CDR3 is CSGGTGWAGELFF. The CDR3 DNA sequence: TGCAGCGGAGGGACAGGGTGGGCCGGGGAGCTGTTTTTT.

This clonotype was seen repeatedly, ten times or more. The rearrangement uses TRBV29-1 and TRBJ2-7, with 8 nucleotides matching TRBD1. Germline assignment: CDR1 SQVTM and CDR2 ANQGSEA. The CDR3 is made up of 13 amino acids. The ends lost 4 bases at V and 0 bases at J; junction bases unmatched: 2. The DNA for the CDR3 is TGCAGCGTTGCCGGGACAGGCTCCTACGAGCAGTACTTC. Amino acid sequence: CSVAGTGSYEQYF.

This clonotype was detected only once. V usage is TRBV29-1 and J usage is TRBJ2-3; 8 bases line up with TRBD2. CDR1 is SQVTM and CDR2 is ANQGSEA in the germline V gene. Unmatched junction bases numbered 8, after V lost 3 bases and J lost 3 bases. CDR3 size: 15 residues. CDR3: CSVDPAGVRTDTQYF. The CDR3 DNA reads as TGCAGCGTTGACCCAGCGGGAGTAAGGACAGATACGCAGTATTTT.

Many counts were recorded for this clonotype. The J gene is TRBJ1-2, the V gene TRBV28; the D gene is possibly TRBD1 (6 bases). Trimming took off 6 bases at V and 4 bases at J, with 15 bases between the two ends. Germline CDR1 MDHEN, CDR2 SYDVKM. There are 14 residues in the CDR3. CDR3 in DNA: TGTGCCAGCAGCCCCTCGGGGGCATTCTATGGCTACACCTTC. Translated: CASSPSGAFYGYTF.

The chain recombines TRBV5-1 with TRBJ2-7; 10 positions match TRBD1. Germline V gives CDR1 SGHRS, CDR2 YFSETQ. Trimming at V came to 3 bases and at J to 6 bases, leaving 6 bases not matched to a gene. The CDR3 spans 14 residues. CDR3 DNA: TGCGCCAGCAGCTCCGGGACAGGGGTTGGCGAGCAGTACTTC. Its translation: CASSSGTGVGEQYF. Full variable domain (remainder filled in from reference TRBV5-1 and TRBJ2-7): KAGVTQTPRYLIKTRGQQVTLSCSPISGHRSVSWYQQTPGQGLQFLFEYFSETQRNKGNFPGRFSGRQFSNSRSEMNVSTLELGDSALYLCASSSGTGVGEQYFGPGTRLTVT.

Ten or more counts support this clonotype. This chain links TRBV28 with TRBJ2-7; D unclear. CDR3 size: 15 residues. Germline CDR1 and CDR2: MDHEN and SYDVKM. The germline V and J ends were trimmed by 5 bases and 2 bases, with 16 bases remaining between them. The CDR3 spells CASSPPRGDTYEQYF. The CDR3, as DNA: TGTGCCAGCAGTCCCCCGAGAGGTGACACCTACGAGCAGTACTTC.

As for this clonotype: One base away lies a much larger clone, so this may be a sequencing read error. CDR3 DNA: TGCAGCGTTGCCGGGACTAGCGATGAGCAGTTCTTC. This sequence encodes CSVAGTSDEQFF. The chain joins TRBV29-1 to TRBJ2-1, with 10 bases aligning to TRBD2. The CDR3 consists of 12 residues. The V segment lost 4 bases and the J segment 8 bases; nucleotides outside the gene matches: 2. Per the germline V gene, CDR1 is SQVTM and CDR2 is ANQGSEA.

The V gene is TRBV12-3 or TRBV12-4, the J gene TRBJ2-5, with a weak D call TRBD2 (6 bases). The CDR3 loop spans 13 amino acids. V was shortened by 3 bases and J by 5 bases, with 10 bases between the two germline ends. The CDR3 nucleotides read TGTGCCAGCAGTTTCGCACTAGCCGAGACCCAGTACTTC. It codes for CASSFALAETQYF.

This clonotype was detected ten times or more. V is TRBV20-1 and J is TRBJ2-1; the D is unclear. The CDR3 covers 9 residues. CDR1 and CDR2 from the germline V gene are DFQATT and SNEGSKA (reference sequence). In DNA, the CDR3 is TGCAGGGCCGGAGAGGTGCAGTTCTTC. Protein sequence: CRAGEVQFF.

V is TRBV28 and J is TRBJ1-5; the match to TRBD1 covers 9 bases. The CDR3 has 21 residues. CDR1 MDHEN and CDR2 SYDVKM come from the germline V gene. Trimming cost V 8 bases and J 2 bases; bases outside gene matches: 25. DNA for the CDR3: TGTGCCAGCCGCCGGGACAGGGTACCGGTTTGGGGTTATTTTGGCAATCAGCCCCAGCATTTT. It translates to CASRRDRVPVWGYFGNQPQHF.

CDR3 DNA sequence: TGCAGTGCGGGAGCTGATCTTAAAGAGACCCAGTACTTC. This codes for CSAGADLKETQYF. The chain combines TRBV20-1 with TRBJ2-5, with D possibly being TRBD2 (5 bases). V was shortened by 6 bases and J by 3 bases, with 14 bases between the two germline ends. CDR3 length: 13 residues. The germline gives CDR1 DFQATT, CDR2 SNEGSKA (reference sequence).

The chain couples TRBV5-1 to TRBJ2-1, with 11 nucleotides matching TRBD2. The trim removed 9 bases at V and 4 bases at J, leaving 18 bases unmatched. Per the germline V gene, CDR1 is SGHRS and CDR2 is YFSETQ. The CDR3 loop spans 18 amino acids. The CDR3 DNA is TGCGCCAACATCTGGGGGGAAACAGGGACTAGCGGATACAATGAGCAGTTCTTC. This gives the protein CANIWGETGTSGYNEQFF.

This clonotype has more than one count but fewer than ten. This chain's CDR3 is CASSFGEGWDQPQHF. CDR3 nucleotides: TGTGCCAGCAGTTTTGGTGAGGGGTGGGACCAGCCCCAGCATTTT. The rearrangement links TRBV28 to TRBJ1-5; tentatively, D is TRBD1 (5 bases). This CDR3 has 15 amino acids. The V end was cut by 3 bases, the J end by 7 bases, with 16 bases between. Germline V gives CDR1 MDHEN, CDR2 SYDVKM.